This T cell receptor beta chain came from a study of graft-versus-host responses after intestinal transplantation. Across the whole study: Each of the recipients got a multivisceral, liver-intestinal, or isolated intestinal transplant. Anti-thymocyte globulin was used for induction in all recipients, who then took tacrolimus and steroids for two to four years.

Points from the study as a whole: Graft-versus-host to host-versus-graft clonal ratios in allografts were high in patients with graft-donor T cell macrochimerism. Recipient marrow contained GvH clones, some of which appeared first in ileum or blood.

This CDR3 is built from 15 residues. In germline, CDR1 is WSHSY, CDR2 SAAADI. V lost 0 bases and J 6 bases, leaving 12 bases between the germline ends. Assay used: immunoSEQ multiplex PCR; TCRdb lists only in-frame clones, some missing. Here the sample spans roughly 100,000 clones, about 90% being singletons. As concerns this clone: Its antigen is as yet unknown.

This sequence joins TRBV10-2 and TRBJ2-1, with TRBD2 as a possible D gene (7 bases). This clonotype was obtained from a human donor who received an intestinal transplant. Specimen: unstimulated CD4+ T cells sorted from spleen or lymph node cells, collected before intestinal transplant. CDR3 DNA: TGCGCCAGCAGTGAGTCCTACGGGGGGCGCAATGAGCAGTTCTTC. This translates into CASSESYGGRNEQFF.